This is a list of T cell receptor beta chains from one sample in a study of T-cell reconstitution after alpha-beta-depleted transplantation in children. TCRdb re-called the PCR reads through MiXCR, storing one row per CDR3 protein. The table has some 310,000 distinct CDR3 sequences, around 25% seen once. Source: PBMCs, mostly from graft donor cells, taken 180 days after TCRalphabeta/CD19-depleted stem cell transplant. These receptors were obtained from a male patient between 5 and 17 years old who had a stem cell transplant for acute lymphoblastic leukemia, so the T cells may come from the graft donor. Both conserved end residues are part of each CDR3. The order of the fields is V gene, clone size, D gene, J gene, CDR3 protein, CDR3 DNA. A D gene is named only where the DNA matches it firmly. Clone size is shown for a subset of rows, as once, few, many or a class of expanded clone.

TRBV5-1	few	TRBD1	TRBJ1-1	CASRRTGRNTEAFF	TGCGCCAGCAGACGGACAGGGAGGAACACTGAAGCTTTCTTT
TRBV2	.	.	TRBJ2-5	CASSDEREGAKETQYF	TGTGCCAGCAGTGATGAACGGGAGGGGGCCAAAGAGACCCAGTACTTC
TRBV20-1	.	TRBD2	TRBJ2-1	CSYPSGAGTSVNGAYNEQFF	TGCAGTTACCCCTCGGGCGCCGGGACTAGCGTCAATGGGGCTTACAATGAGCAGTTCTTC
TRBV6-5	few	.	TRBJ2-7	CASSYSSKYEQYF	TGTGCCAGCAGTTACTCGTCCAAATACGAGCAGTACTTC
TRBV19	.	TRBD1	TRBJ1-5	CASSLRDRNNQPQHF	TGTGCCAGTAGTCTAAGGGACAGAAACAATCAGCCCCAGCATTTT
TRBV29-1	many	.	TRBJ2-7	CSVEGAYEQYF	TGCAGCGTTGAAGGAGCCTACGAGCAGTACTTC
TRBV7-7	.	.	TRBJ1-1	CASPPEGRPSWMNTEAFF	TGTGCCAGTCCCCCCGAAGGTCGCCCTAGCTGGATGAACACTGAAGCTTTCTTT
TRBV10-3	many	.	TRBJ2-7	CATQRTYEQYF	TGTGCCACCCAAAGGACCTACGAGCAGTACTTC
TRBV18	few	.	TRBJ2-7	CASSRQGGRADYEQYF	TGTGCCAGCTCACGCCAGGGTGGGAGAGCTGACTACGAGCAGTACTTC
TRBV20-1	.	TRBD1	TRBJ2-3	CSARDLLTGVHDTQYF	TGCAGTGCTAGAGATCTTTTGACAGGGGTTCATGATACGCAGTATTTT
TRBV5-6	.	TRBD1	TRBJ1-5	CASSWGTGRNNQPQHF	TGTGCCAGCAGCTGGGGGACAGGAAGGAACAATCAGCCCCAGCATTTT
TRBV20-1	few	TRBD2	TRBJ2-6	CSAYGLAGSGANVLTF	TGCAGTGCCTATGGACTAGCGGGTTCTGGGGCCAACGTCCTGACTTTC
TRBV6-2/TRBV6-3	many	.	TRBJ1-1	CASRVNTEAFF	TGTGCCAGCAGAGTAAACACTGAAGCTTTCTTT
TRBV10-3	many	TRBD2	TRBJ2-3	CATQTSGMGDTQYF	TGTGCCACCCAGACTAGCGGGATGGGAGATACGCAGTATTTT
TRBV25-1	few	TRBD2	TRBJ2-1	CASSGPTSGNSYNEQFF	TGTGCCAGCAGTGGTCCTACTAGCGGTAACTCCTACAATGAGCAGTTCTTC
TRBV15	.	TRBD2	TRBJ2-3	CATSRELIRGLAEIYTQYF	TGTGCCACCAGCAGAGAACTCATTCGGGGACTAGCGGAGATCTATACGCAGTATTTT
TRBV25-1	few	TRBD2	TRBJ2-3	CASKVAGGADTQYF	TGTGCCAGCAAGGTAGCGGGAGGTGCAGATACGCAGTATTTT
TRBV9	few	TRBD2	TRBJ2-1	CASSAREGGTYNEQFF	TGTGCCAGCAGCGCTCGGGAGGGGGGCACCTACAATGAGCAGTTCTTC
TRBV7-8	.	.	TRBJ1-3	CASSSVSWGGKRNTIYF	TGTGCCAGCAGCTCCGTGTCCTGGGGAGGGAAGAGAAACACCATATATTTT
TRBV4-1	few	.	TRBJ2-3	CASSQFRASDRDTQYF	TGCGCCAGCAGCCAATTCCGGGCCTCCGATCGGGATACGCAGTATTTT
TRBV10-1	.	TRBD2	TRBJ2-1	CASSTIAGASYNEQFF	TGCGCCAGCAGTACTATAGCGGGAGCGAGCTACAATGAGCAGTTCTTC
TRBV29-1	many	.	TRBJ2-3	CSVEFIGSKTDTQYF	TGCAGCGTTGAATTCATCGGGAGTAAGACAGATACGCAGTATTTT
TRBV12-3/TRBV12-4	few	.	TRBJ2-7	CASIKHSGSYEQYF	TGTGCCAGCATCAAACATAGCGGCTCCTACGAGCAGTACTTC
TRBV2	few	.	TRBJ1-1	CASSEWENTEAFF	TGTGCCAGCAGTGAATGGGAGAACACTGAAGCTTTCTTT
TRBV12-3/TRBV12-4	.	.	TRBJ1-4	CASIPTGGLSEKLFF	TGTGCCAGCATCCCGACGGGGGGCTTAAGTGAAAAACTGTTTTTT
TRBV7-4	.	TRBD1	TRBJ2-4	CASSDRGIAKNIQYF	TGTGCCAGCAGCGACAGGGGGATAGCCAAAAACATTCAGTACTTC
TRBV29-1	few	.	TRBJ2-1	CSVRGTIPSYNEQFF	TGCAGCGTTAGGGGGACTATTCCCTCCTACAATGAGCAGTTCTTC
TRBV7-8	few	TRBD2	TRBJ2-1	CASSPHRTSGRNDEQFF	TGTGCCAGCAGCCCCCACCGGACTAGCGGGAGGAACGATGAGCAGTTCTTC
TRBV5-1	.	.	TRBJ1-6	CASSLAASLIPGRRGSPLHF	TGCGCCAGCAGCTTGGCCGCGTCCCTGATTCCGGGACGGCGAGGTTCACCCCTCCACTTT
TRBV5-1	.	TRBD2	TRBJ2-1	CASSALAGGPSSYNEQFF	TGCGCCAGCAGTGCACTAGCGGGAGGCCCAAGCTCCTACAATGAGCAGTTCTTC
TRBV28	few	.	TRBJ1-4	CASSLGRTWATNEKLFF	TGTGCCAGCAGTTTGGGTCGGACCTGGGCAACTAATGAAAAACTGTTTTTT
TRBV7-8	.	.	TRBJ2-1	CASSPRTVYNEQFF	TGTGCCAGCAGCCCGCGGACAGTTTACAATGAGCAGTTCTTC
TRBV4-2	few	TRBD2	TRBJ2-6	CASSQEGEGNVLTF	TGTGCCAGCAGCCAAGAGGGGGAGGGCAACGTCCTGACTTTC
TRBV10-3	few	TRBD2	TRBJ2-3	CAIGEERDSQYF	TGTGCCATCGGAGAAGAGCGGGACTCGCAGTATTTT
TRBV6-8	few	TRBD1	TRBJ2-2	CASSYPTGGGTGELFF	TGTGCCAGCAGTTACCCGACAGGGGGCGGGACCGGGGAGCTGTTTTTT
TRBV7-9	.	.	TRBJ1-5	CASSFQGGVAISPQHF	TGTGCCAGCAGCTTTCAGGGAGGGGTAGCAATCAGCCCCCAGCATTTT
TRBV3-1	.	TRBD1	TRBJ2-2	CASSQLDRGPGELFF	TGTGCCAGCAGCCAACTTGACAGGGGGCCCGGGGAGCTGTTTTTT
TRBV4-1	few	TRBD2	TRBJ2-2	CASSAGRGRAGGELFF	TGCGCCAGCAGCGCAGGACGCGGGAGGGCCGGCGGGGAGCTGTTTTTT
TRBV20-1	.	.	TRBJ2-3	CSKTLTDTQYF	TGCAGTAAGACACTGACAGATACGCAGTATTTT
TRBV7-9	few	.	TRBJ1-2	CASSPPGHYGYTF	TGTGCCAGCAGCCCTCCGGGACACTATGGCTACACCTTC
TRBV2	few	TRBD2	TRBJ2-7	CASSDLLAGGPQYF	TGTGCCAGCAGTGATCTCCTAGCGGGAGGGCCCCAGTACTTC
TRBV20-1	.	.	TRBJ1-5	CSARDTAGNQPQHF	TGCAGTGCTAGAGACACGGCTGGCAATCAGCCCCAGCATTTT
TRBV12-3/TRBV12-4	few	TRBD1	TRBJ1-1	CASSLGQGGGNTEAFF	TGTGCCAGCAGTTTAGGACAGGGAGGGGGAAACACTGAAGCTTTCTTT
TRBV7-2	.	TRBD2	TRBJ2-7	CASSTWDYSSYEQYF	TGTGCCAGCAGCACATGGGACTACAGCTCCTACGAGCAGTACTTC
TRBV9	many	TRBD2	TRBJ2-1	CASSVVGLALPSYNEQFF	TGTGCCAGCAGCGTAGTGGGACTAGCCCTACCCTCCTACAATGAGCAGTTCTTC
TRBV5-1	.	.	TRBJ2-2	CASRAGSDTGELFF	TGCGCCAGCAGGGCGGGCTCGGACACCGGGGAGCTGTTTTTT